The 10 T cell receptor beta chains presented below share a single source sample, sequenced in a study of long-term antiretroviral therapy in people with HIV. Running of the v3.0 immunoSEQ assay took place at survey level. Here immunoSEQ multiplex PCR was the method, and the copy in TCRdb shows in-frame clones only, minus some. The sample yields around 21,000 clones, approximately 90% seen once. Sequences were derived from unsorted PBMCs, sampled 4.4 years before starting antiretroviral therapy. These receptors came from a woman in her twenties or thirties with HIV.

This clone has just a few counts. The V and J genes are TRBV2 and TRBJ1-5; D is perhaps TRBD1 (6 bases). V lost 8 bases and J lost 9, with 14 bases in between. The V gene's germline CDR1 is SNHLY and CDR2 FYNNEI. The CDR3 contains 12 residues. CDR3 in amino acids: CASGGEGSPQHF. DNA for the CDR3: TGTGCCAGCGGGGGCGAGGGATCGCCCCAGCATTTT.

V usage is TRBV7-2 and J usage is TRBJ1-4, with 8 bases identical to TRBD1. Trimming removed 2 bases from V and 5 bases from J; junction bases left unmatched: 4. The CDR3 is 15 residues long. Per germline, CDR1 SGHTA and CDR2 FQGNSA. CDR3 sequence: CASSLPGGANEKLFF. The CDR3 DNA reads as TGTGCCAGCAGCTTACCAGGGGGCGCAAATGAAAAACTGTTTTTT.

The chain carries TRBV7-2 and TRBJ2-2, with D perhaps matching TRBD1 or TRBD2 (5 bases each). V lost 5 bases and J lost 6, with 16 bases in between. The CDR3 is made up of 15 amino acids. In germline, CDR1 is SGHTA, CDR2 FQGNSA. CDR3 DNA sequence: TGTGCCAGCAGCGGAGAGGCGCAGGGAGCCGGGGAGCTGTTTTTT. Amino acids: CASSGEAQGAGELFF.

The chain joins TRBV5-1 to TRBJ2-7; D call uncertain. This CDR3 contains 13 residues. The ends were cut back, 4 bases at V and 3 bases at J, with 11 bases in the middle. Per germline, CDR1 SGHRS and CDR2 YFSETQ. CDR3 residues: CASSVDLSYEQYF. DNA for the CDR3: TGCGCCAGCAGCGTGGACCTGAGCTACGAGCAGTACTTC. Based on the CDR3 plus reference TRBV5-1 and TRBJ2-7, the full variable domain is KAGVTQTPRYLIKTRGQQVTLSCSPISGHRSVSWYQQTPGQGLQFLFEYFSETQRNKGNFPGRFSGRQFSNSRSEMNVSTLELGDSALYLCASSVDLSYEQYFGPGTRLTVT.

The DNA of the CDR3 is TGCGCCAGCAGCTTGGGGCACAGTACCCCTGAAGCTTTCTTT. This gives the protein CASSLGHSTPEAFF. The J gene is TRBJ1-1, the V gene TRBV5-1; no clear D gene. The germline V and J ends were trimmed by 0 bases and 6 bases, with 12 bases remaining between them. Germline V gene lookup returns CDR1 SGHRS and CDR2 YFSETQ. The CDR3 runs 14 residues. The full variable domain, with the rest looked up from reference TRBV5-1 and TRBJ1-1, is KAGVTQTPRYLIKTRGQQVTLSCSPISGHRSVSWYQQTPGQGLQFLFEYFSETQRNKGNFPGRFSGRQFSNSRSEMNVSTLELGDSALYLCASSLGHSTPEAFFGQGTRLTVV.

By share, this clone ranks as large. The chain uses TRBV5-5 and TRBJ1-2; D remains unclear. This CDR3 is 13 amino acids long. Trimming removed 0 bases at V and 5 bases at J, with 8 bases between. Germline V lookup: CDR1 SGHKS, CDR2 YYEKEE (reference sequence). The DNA for the CDR3 is TGTGCCAGCAGCTTGGCGAATTTATATGGCTACACCTTC. Amino acid sequence: CASSLANLYGYTF.

The rearrangement uses TRBV5-1 and TRBJ2-5; perhaps TRBD1 as D (6 bases). Trimming removed 0 bases at V and 3 bases at J, with 9 bases between. The CDR3 has 14 amino acids. CDR1 is SGHRS, CDR2 YFSETQ, per germline. CDR3 residues: CASSLGQVEETQYF. The DNA of the CDR3 is TGCGCCAGCAGCTTGGGACAGGTAGAAGAGACCCAGTACTTC.

The rearrangement uses TRBV19 and TRBJ2-3, with TRBD2 matching 7 bases. With V trimmed by 3 bases and J by 1 base, 10 bases remained unmatched. The CDR3 length is 17 residues. Germline V gene lookup returns CDR1 LNHDA and CDR2 SQIVND (reference sequence). For the CDR3, the DNA is TGTGCCAGTAGTATTAGCTCGCTCAGCGGGGGCACAGATACGCAGTATTTT. Amino acids: CASSISSLSGGTDTQYF.

This chain connects TRBV5-4 to TRBJ2-7; 9 bases line up with TRBD1. The J segment lost 5 bases and the V segment lost 7 bases, leaving 10 bases of the junction unmatched. Germline CDR1 is SGHNT and CDR2 is YYREEE (reference sequence). This CDR3 has 14 amino acids. The CDR3 loop is CASGVDRGYDEQYF. The CDR3 region has the DNA TGTGCCAGCGGAGTGGACAGGGGATACGACGAGCAGTACTTC.

The chain is built from TRBV6-5 and TRBJ1-3; D gene uncertain. V gave up 6 bases and J gave up 0 bases, with 12 bases separating them. This CDR3 is 15 amino acids long. From germline, CDR1 is MNHEY and CDR2 SVGAGI. CDR3 sequence (DNA): TGTGCCAGCAGCGGAGAGTTTAGCTCTGGAAACACCATATATTTT. Translation: CASSGEFSSGNTIYF.